Listed below are T cell receptor beta chains from one sample, sequenced in a study of CD8 T cells in Susac syndrome. TCRdb passed the immunoSEQ multiplex PCR reads through MiXCR, listing each CDR3 protein once. This table has around 69,000 distinct CDR3 sequences, 80% to 95% appearing once. Sample: CD8+ T cells from PBMCs. The receptors originated from a human donor with Susac syndrome. The CDR3 runs from the conserved cysteine through the conserved F or W. Each record gives: clone size, J gene, V gene, D gene, CDR3 length, CDR3 DNA, CDR3 protein. The D gene is left open where the match is weak. Part of the rows lack a size; the others show once, few, many or a class for expanded clones.

NA,TRBJ1-2,TRBV6-1,NA,15,TGTGCCAGCAGTGAAGGCGGCGCACCTAACTATGGCTACACCTTC,CASSEGGAPNYGYTF
NA,TRBJ2-6,TRBV7-9,NA,15,TGTGCCAGGACCAGGAGGTCCTCTGGGGCCAACGTCCTGACTTTC,CARTRRSSGANVLTF
once,TRBJ2-2,TRBV4-3,NA,18,TGCGCCAGCAGCCAAGATCTGGCCATGGGAGACCCCAACGGGGAGCTGTTTTTT,CASSQDLAMGDPNGELFF
NA,TRBJ2-7,TRBV3-1,NA,11,TGTGCCAGCAGCCGTGGGGGCGAGCAGTACTTC,CASSRGGEQYF
NA,TRBJ1-5,TRBV7-9,TRBD1,19,TGTGCCAGCAGCTTATCGAAAGGGACAGGGAAGTTTGGCAATCAGCCCCAGCATTTT,CASSLSKGTGKFGNQPQHF
NA,TRBJ2-5,TRBV28,NA,12,TGTGCCAGCAACGCAGGGTTAGAGACCCAGTACTTC,CASNAGLETQYF
NA,TRBJ1-1,TRBV7-9,TRBD1,15,TGTGCCAGCAGCTTAGTTACAGGGGGCCGCACTGAAGCTTTCTTT,CASSLVTGGRTEAFF
NA,TRBJ2-7,TRBV27,TRBD2,13,TGTGCCAGCATTGGCGGGAGCTCCTACGAGCAGTACTTC,CASIGGSSYEQYF
NA,TRBJ2-5,TRBV29-1,NA,13,TGCAGCGTGGGGGTGGGGAGCTCCGAGACCCAGTACTTC,CSVGVGSSETQYF
once,TRBJ1-5,TRBV19,NA,13,TGTGCCAGTAGTTCAATACAGGGTCAGCCCCAGCATTTT,CASSSIQGQPQHF
NA,TRBJ2-2,TRBV12-5,NA,15,TGTGCTAGTGGTTTGGTAGCTTCACACCTAGGGGAGCTGTTTTTT,CASGLVASHLGELFF
NA,TRBJ1-1,TRBV3-1,NA,15,TGTGCCAGCAGCCAAGTGCTGCGATTGAACACTGAAGCTTTCTTT,CASSQVLRLNTEAFF
NA,TRBJ2-7,TRBV20-1,TRBD2,15,TGCAGTGCTAGAGATTCATCGGGAGGGCCTAGCGAGCAGTACTTC,CSARDSSGGPSEQYF
NA,TRBJ2-3,TRBV4-2,NA,13,TGTGCCAGCAGCCTTTGGAGGGCAGATACGCAGTATTTT,CASSLWRADTQYF
NA,TRBJ1-1,TRBV7-8,NA,15,TGTGCCAGCAGCTCAAACCGGGACCTGAACACTGAAGCTTTCTTT,CASSSNRDLNTEAFF
NA,TRBJ2-6,TRBV9,NA,15,TGTGCCAGCAGCGTCGGCAGCTCTGGGGCCAACGTCCTGACTTTC,CASSVGSSGANVLTF
NA,TRBJ2-7,TRBV6-2/TRBV6-3,NA,15,TGTGCCAGCAGTTACGATTCGCAGGGGAGTTACGAGCAGTACTTC,CASSYDSQGSYEQYF
NA,TRBJ1-2,TRBV19,TRBD1,16,TGTGCCAGTACTAAAGGGCGACAGGGGAATTACTATGGCTACACCTTC,CASTKGRQGNYYGYTF
NA,TRBJ1-1,TRBV6-1,NA,13,TGTGCCAGCAGTGCCGACATGAACACTGAAGCTTTCTTT,CASSADMNTEAFF
NA,TRBJ1-4,TRBV29-1,TRBD1,16,TGCAGCGTTGAAGACCCCCGGGACAGGGAAAATGAAAAACTGTTTTTT,CSVEDPRDRENEKLFF
NA,TRBJ2-3,TRBV2,TRBD2,16,TGTGCCAGCAGTCGGACTAGCGGGAGATTAGGAGATACGCAGTATTTT,CASSRTSGRLGDTQYF
NA,TRBJ1-3,TRBV9,TRBD1,15,TGTGCCAGCGGTTCGGGACAGTCCTCTGGAAACACCATATATTTT,CASGSGQSSGNTIYF
once,TRBJ1-1,TRBV3-1,NA,14,TGTGCCAGCAGCCAAGATGGGGGAAATACTGAAGCTTTCTTT,CASSQDGGNTEAFF
NA,TRBJ2-7,TRBV20-1,NA,14,TGCAGTGCTAGAGATCCTAAGGTGACCTACGAGCAGTACTTC,CSARDPKVTYEQYF
NA,TRBJ2-7,TRBV5-6,NA,15,TGTGCCAGCAGCTTATCAGGGCGTACAGTCCACGAGCAGTACTTC,CASSLSGRTVHEQYF
once,TRBJ1-2,TRBV7-9,TRBD1,13,TGTGCCAGCAGCTCGGGACAGTATCATGGCTACACCTTC,CASSSGQYHGYTF
NA,TRBJ2-7,TRBV3-1,TRBD2,16,TGTGCCAGCAGCCAGCCCCATGAGGGAGGGCCCTACGAGCAGTACTTC,CASSQPHEGGPYEQYF
NA,TRBJ2-4,TRBV7-9,TRBD1,15,TGTGCCAGCAGCTTAGTTCAGGGGGCGGAAAACATTCAGTACTTC,CASSLVQGAENIQYF
NA,TRBJ1-2,TRBV5-5,NA,14,TGTGCCAGCAGCGCCGACCGGGCCCACTATGGCTACACCTTC,CASSADRAHYGYTF
NA,TRBJ1-5,TRBV6-1,NA,16,TGTGCCAGCCTCCCCCTCGGGGGCGCTAGCAATCAGCCCCAGCATTTT,CASLPLGGASNQPQHF
NA,TRBJ2-5,TRBV25-1,NA,16,TGTGCCAGCAGTGAAAGGGGGTACTCGTACCAAGAGACCCAGTACTTC,CASSERGYSYQETQYF
once,TRBJ2-2,TRBV29-1,NA,13,TGCAGCGGGCTAGCGTTGAACACCGGGGAGCTGTTTTTT,CSGLALNTGELFF
NA,TRBJ2-2,TRBV13,TRBD1,15,TGTGCCAGCAGCACCGGGACAGGGTGGACCGGGGAGCTGTTTTTT,CASSTGTGWTGELFF
once,TRBJ2-2,TRBV4-3,TRBD1,15,TGCGCCAGCAGCCAGAGGGGACAGGGGACCGGGGAGCTGTTTTTT,CASSQRGQGTGELFF
NA,TRBJ1-6,TRBV9,TRBD1,15,TGTGCCAGCAGCGAGGGGACAGACCCGAATTCACCCCTCCACTTT,CASSEGTDPNSPLHF
NA,TRBJ2-7,TRBV24-1,NA,13,TGTGCCACCAGTACACGGAACTCCTACGAGCAGTACTTC,CATSTRNSYEQYF
NA,TRBJ1-1,TRBV6-5,NA,14,TGTGCCAGCAGTTACGCCGGGGGCGGGACTGAAGCTTTCTTT,CASSYAGGGTEAFF
NA,TRBJ2-7,TRBV9,TRBD2,15,TGTGCCAGCAGCGTGGGGGGGGGAGAAACCTACGAGCAGTACTTC,CASSVGGGETYEQYF
NA,TRBJ1-5,TRBV19,TRBD1,15,TGTGCCAGCCGTGGGGAGGGGGCAAGCAATCAGCCCCAGCATTTT,CASRGEGASNQPQHF
NA,TRBJ1-1,TRBV2,NA,14,TGTGCCAGCAGCTTCCGGGGCCTGAACACTGAAGCTTTCTTT,CASSFRGLNTEAFF
once,TRBJ1-1,TRBV29-1,TRBD1,13,TGCAGCGTTGAGAGGACAGGGGGCACTGAAGCTTTCTTT,CSVERTGGTEAFF
NA,TRBJ2-2,TRBV2,NA,17,TGTGCCAGCAGTGAATTAGAGGAGGGGGCGAACACCGGGGAGCTGTTTTTT,CASSELEEGANTGELFF
NA,TRBJ2-1,TRBV10-1,NA,12,TGCGCCAGCAGTTACAGGGGAGGCGAGCAGTTCTTC,CASSYRGGEQFF
NA,TRBJ2-7,TRBV6-1,NA,14,TGTGCCAGCAGGGATCAGTTTAGTGCCTACGAGCAGTACTTC,CASRDQFSAYEQYF
NA,TRBJ1-5,TRBV28,NA,16,TGTGCCAGCAGTTTAGGATTAAGGGGCCCGGGGCAGCCCCAGCATTTT,CASSLGLRGPGQPQHF
NA,TRBJ1-1,TRBV4-1,NA,13,TGCGCCAGCAGCTCCAAGAGGAACACTGAAGCTTTCTTT,CASSSKRNTEAFF
NA,TRBJ1-2,TRBV4-2,NA,14,TGTGCCAGCAGCGGGTCTCTTGATTACTATGGCTACACCTTC,CASSGSLDYYGYTF
NA,TRBJ2-1,TRBV6-2/TRBV6-3,NA,15,TGTGCCAGCAGTTCAATAGCTGATTCCTACAATGAGCAGTTCTTC,CASSSIADSYNEQFF
NA,TRBJ2-5,TRBV10-3,NA,16,TGTGCCATCAGTGGGGGGGCAAGCGGGATAGGAGAGACCCAGTACTTC,CAISGGASGIGETQYF
NA,TRBJ1-1,TRBV19,NA,13,TGTGCCAGTAGCAGGACACTGTGGACTGAAGCTTTCTTT,CASSRTLWTEAFF
NA,TRBJ2-3,TRBV5-4,TRBD2,20,TGTGCCAGCAGCTTGAACGCCGGGACTAGCGGAATCCTGAGCACAGATACGCAGTATTTT,CASSLNAGTSGILSTDTQYF
NA,TRBJ2-1,TRBV6-2/TRBV6-3,NA,13,TGTGCCAGCAGTTACGGGCTGGGCAATGAGCAGTTCTTC,CASSYGLGNEQFF
NA,TRBJ2-7,TRBV28,NA,12,TGTGCCAGCAGTTTAGCGAGAAACGAGCAGTACTTC,CASSLARNEQYF
NA,TRBJ1-2,TRBV14,NA,16,TGTGCCAGCAGCCAAGTTCTCTCGAGTTTCAACTATGGCTACACCTTC,CASSQVLSSFNYGYTF